Listed below are T cell receptor beta chains from one sample, sequenced in a study of blood T cells in healthy people across ages. One entry per CDR3 protein results from TCRdb running MiXCR on the 5' RACE reads. The data contain about 800,000 distinct CDR3 sequences, less than 60% of them singletons. What was sequenced was blood. Receptors originate from a man at least 80 years old in good health. CDR3s include the opening cysteine and the closing phenylalanine or tryptophan. The order of the fields is V gene, D gene, clone size, J gene, CDR3 DNA, CDR3 protein. A D gene is named only where the DNA matches it firmly. The size of a clone is reported for some rows only, either as once, few or many, or as a class for expanded clones.

TRBV3-1,NA,once,TRBJ2-3,TGTGCCAGCAGCCAGGACCACGGGACCACCAATACGCAGTATTTT,CASSQDHGTTNTQYF
TRBV6-5,TRBD1,NA,TRBJ1-2,TGTGCCAGCAGACAACAGGGGGCGCTGGGCTATGGCTACACCTTC,CASRQQGALGYGYTF
TRBV7-9,TRBD2,few,TRBJ2-3,TGTGCCAGCAGCTTAGGACTAGCGGACGGGGATACGCAGTATTTT,CASSLGLADGDTQYF
TRBV6-6,NA,NA,TRBJ2-3,TGTGCCAGCAGTTACACCCCTGGGGGGGCGCAAGGAAGATACGCGTATTTT,CASSYTPGGAQGRYAYF
TRBV18,NA,NA,TRBJ2-1,TGTGCCAGCTCACCCTACCTGACAGACGATGAGCAGTTCTTC,CASSPYLTDDEQFF
TRBV20-1,NA,few,TRBJ2-7,TGCAGTGCTAGCTTTTTAGAGGACTACGAGCAGTACTTC,CSASFLEDYEQYF
TRBV6-5,TRBD1,NA,TRBJ2-1,TGTGCCAGCAGTAAGGGACAGAACTCCTACAATGAGCAGTTCTTC,CASSKGQNSYNEQFF
TRBV12-3/TRBV12-4,TRBD2,many,TRBJ2-1,TGTGCCAGCAGTTTAGTGGGGCCCATAGCGGGAGGACACAATGAGCAGTTCTTC,CASSLVGPIAGGHNEQFF
TRBV27,NA,few,TRBJ2-2,TGTGCCAGCAGTACTTCTGGGGAGCTGTTTTTT,CASSTSGELFF
TRBV6-2/TRBV6-3,TRBD1,NA,TRBJ2-7,TGTGCCAGCAGCAAGACAGGGACCTACGAGCGGTACTTC,CASSKTGTYERYF
TRBV20-1,TRBD2,few,TRBJ2-3,TGCAGTGCTAGAGATCCGCTAGCGGGGAGCACAGATACGCAGTATTTT,CSARDPLAGSTDTQYF
TRBV25-1,NA,many,TRBJ2-3,TGTGCCAGCAGTGAATCTAACGCTATCGGGGCAGATACGCAGTATTTT,CASSESNAIGADTQYF
TRBV5-4,NA,NA,TRBJ2-1,TGTGCCAGCAGCCACCAGAGTGTTTCCCACAATGAGCAGTTCTTC,CASSHQSVSHNEQFF
TRBV20-1,NA,NA,TRBJ2-7,TGCAGTGCTAGAATGGGGGACGAGCAGTACTTC,CSARMGDEQYF
TRBV5-1,TRBD2,few,TRBJ2-5,TGCGCCAGCAGCCAAGGACTAGCGGCGGGAGAGACCCAGTACTTC,CASSQGLAAGETQYF
TRBV12-3/TRBV12-4,TRBD1,few,TRBJ1-1,TGTGCCAGCAGTTCGCAAGGGGGCGGGTTTGGGACTGAAGCTTTCTTT,CASSSQGGGFGTEAFF
TRBV5-1,NA,many,TRBJ2-6,TGTGCCAGCAGCTCCTACAGCTCTGGGGCCAACGTCCTGACTTTC,CASSSYSSGANVLTF
TRBV15,NA,NA,TRBJ1-4,TGTGCCACCAGCACCCGAGCGAATAATGAAAAACTGTTTTTT,CATSTRANNEKLFF
TRBV20-1,NA,many,TRBJ2-1,TGCAGTGCTGGTGGGCCCTACAATGAGCAGTTCTTC,CSAGGPYNEQFF
TRBV4-3,TRBD1,NA,TRBJ1-2,TGCGCCAGCAGCCAAGAGGGGCAGGGGGCAAACTATGGCTACACCTTC,CASSQEGQGANYGYTF
TRBV7-3,TRBD1,NA,TRBJ1-5,TGTGCCAGCAGGCCCGGGACAGAGACGTATAGCAATCAGCCCCAGCATTTT,CASRPGTETYSNQPQHF
TRBV12-3/TRBV12-4,TRBD1,NA,TRBJ1-5,TGTGCCAGCAGTTTGACAGGGTCGTTGCAGCCCCAGCATTTT,CASSLTGSLQPQHF
TRBV29-1,NA,many,TRBJ2-3,TGCAGCGTTGATCCGGGTCGGGGAACAGATACGCAGTATTTT,CSVDPGRGTDTQYF
TRBV24-1,NA,once,TRBJ2-6,TGTGCCACCAGTGATTCGGGAACTGGGGCCAACGTCCTGACTTTC,CATSDSGTGANVLTF
TRBV3-1,NA,few,TRBJ2-5,TGTGCCAGCAGATCAAGCGGGCACAGCGGGGAGACCCAGTACTTC,CASRSSGHSGETQYF
TRBV6-6,NA,NA,TRBJ1-6,TGTGCCAGCGTTGGGGGCAAGAATTCACCCCTCCACTTT,CASVGGKNSPLHF
TRBV20-1,NA,NA,TRBJ1-5,TGCAGTGCTAGCCCCTTCGGACAGAGCAATCAGCCCCAGCATTTT,CSASPFGQSNQPQHF
TRBV20-1,TRBD1,NA,TRBJ2-1,TGCAGTGCTAGAGCCGGGACAGGGGTTGGAAATGAGCAGTTCTTC,CSARAGTGVGNEQFF
TRBV4-1,NA,many,TRBJ2-5,TGCGCCAGCAGCCAAGTTTTAGGGGCTCAAGAGACCCAGTACTTC,CASSQVLGAQETQYF
TRBV14,NA,NA,TRBJ2-7,TGTGCCAGCAGCCAAGATATGAGGCACGCTTTCTACGAGCAGTACTTC,CASSQDMRHAFYEQYF
TRBV7-2,NA,NA,TRBJ1-4,TGTGCCAGCAGCTTTTCCCTCCAGGGGCGAAAACTGTTTTTT,CASSFSLQGRKLFF
TRBV7-2,NA,few,TRBJ2-7,TGTGCCAGCAGCTTAGACAGGACAACCTACGAGCAGTACTTC,CASSLDRTTYEQYF
TRBV14,NA,NA,TRBJ2-7,TGTGCCAGCAGCAGGGCGAACCGGATCTACGAGCAGTACTTC,CASSRANRIYEQYF
TRBV4-2,NA,few,TRBJ2-5,TGTGCCAGCAGCCAAGATTGGGGGGAGACCCAGTACTTC,CASSQDWGETQYF
TRBV27,NA,NA,TRBJ1-2,TGTGCCAGCAGCCCCGGGACGACTGGGGGGAGCTATGGCTACACCTTC,CASSPGTTGGSYGYTF
TRBV20-1,NA,NA,TRBJ2-6,TGCAGTGCTCAACCCCTCTCTGGGGCCAACGTCCTGACTTTC,CSAQPLSGANVLTF
TRBV20-1,TRBD2,NA,TRBJ2-5,TGCAGTGCTAGGAACCTAGCGGGATTAGAGACCCAGTACTTC,CSARNLAGLETQYF
TRBV7-9,NA,NA,TRBJ2-6,TGTGCCAGCAGCTTAAGACGAGGGTTCGGGAGCTCTGGGGCCAACGTCCTGACTTTC,CASSLRRGFGSSGANVLTF
TRBV6-1,NA,NA,TRBJ1-5,TGTGCCAGCAGTGAACGGGGAGGAGAGGGGTTAGACAGGTGGGTCGAGCAGCCCCAGCATTTT,CASSERGGEGLDRWVEQPQHF
TRBV14,NA,NA,TRBJ1-4,TGTGCCTGCAGCCGGAAGGGTAATGAAAAACTGTTTTTT,CACSRKGNEKLFF
TRBV7-9,TRBD1,NA,TRBJ1-1,TGTGCCAGCAGTCGCGACAGGGACAACACTGAAGCTTTCTTT,CASSRDRDNTEAFF
TRBV7-9,TRBD2,NA,TRBJ2-5,TGTGCCAGCAGACCTATACAACCGGGACTAGCGGCTCAAGAGACCCAGTACTTC,CASRPIQPGLAAQETQYF
TRBV27,NA,few,TRBJ1-5,TGTGCCAGTTCCGAAACAGGGTTTAGCAATCAGCCCCAGCATTTT,CASSETGFSNQPQHF
TRBV7-3,NA,NA,TRBJ2-2,TGTGCCAGCAGGGATCTTCTCCGGAGCGGCACCGGGGAGCTGTTTTTT,CASRDLLRSGTGELFF